This T cell receptor (beta chain) is drawn from a study of Ad26.COV2.S vaccination and SARS-CoV-2 variants. Study at large: The study gave Ad26.COV2.S intramuscularly, once or twice 56 days apart.

Worth noting for this clone: Its antigen is currently unknown.

V was clipped by 1 base and J by 6 bases, with 10 bases between them. The CDR3 sequence is 13 residues long. Germline lookup yields CDR1 MGHDK and CDR2 SYGVNS. Sample treatment: over 15 received Ad26.COV2.S at low or high dose, single or two shots; several received placebo; per-sample allocation not given. After the first vaccine or placebo injection, samples were drawn on day 63. The assay was immunoSEQ multiplex PCR, and TCRdb's table has in-frame clones only and misses some. Of 350,000 to 500,000 clones listed, roughly nine tenths are singletons. Study-level findings and limits: While placebo recipients had lower spike-specific TCR breadth, vaccine recipients had more. Whether participants received vaccine or placebo, their non-spike TCR breadth was similar.

The chain joins TRBV25-1 to TRBJ2-7; D call uncertain. The clonotype was recovered from a person between 18 and 59 years old who received the Ad26.COV2.S COVID-19 vaccine or a placebo. The source was peripheral blood, collected in a trial of Ad26.COV2.S vaccine versus placebo. The CDR3 sequence is CASSESPLGEQYF. The CDR3, as DNA: TGTGCCAGCAGTGAATCCCCTTTGGGCGAGCAGTACTTC.